Below, 18 T cell receptor beta chains from the same sample are listed, as sequenced in a study of T cell repertoires in ileal Crohn's disease. This table comes from immunoSEQ multiplex PCR, and its TCRdb copy is limited to in-frame clones, with some not included. The profile shows some 17,000 clones, roughly 88% of them singletons. Material for sequencing was ileal tissue. These receptor sequences come from an adult with Crohn's disease.

Worth noting for this clone: Other DNA variants within this sample encode the same CDR3. The V and J genes are TRBV4-1 and TRBJ2-5, with no clear D. The V and J ends lost 1 base and 5 bases respectively, with 11 bases between them. This CDR3 spans 14 amino acids. Germline V lookup: CDR1 MGHRA, CDR2 YSYEKL. The CDR3 is CASSQAPLSETQYF. As DNA, the CDR3 is TGCGCCAGCAGCCAAGCCCCCCTGAGCGAGACCCAGTACTTC.

This rearrangement joins TRBV7-8 to TRBJ1-3; 7 positions match TRBD1. The germline CDR1 and CDR2 sequences are SGHVS and FQNEAQ. The length of the CDR3 is 16 residues. Unmatched junction bases numbered 6, after V lost 4 bases and J lost 0 bases. CDR3 sequence reads: CASSSTGPNSGNTIYF. Written as DNA, the CDR3 is TGTGCCAGCAGCTCGACAGGGCCAAACTCTGGAAACACCATATATTTT.

CDR3 in amino acids: CASSSGQGAEKLFF. The CDR3 nucleotides read TGTGCCAGCAGTTCCGGACAGGGGGCAGAAAAACTGTTTTTT. The V and J genes are TRBV6-1 and TRBJ1-4; 11 bases align to TRBD1. In germline, CDR1 is MNHNS, CDR2 SASEGT. Trimming took 5 bases from V and 8 from J; bases not matched to a gene: 4. The CDR3 has 14 amino acids.

The chain couples TRBV5-1 to TRBJ2-6, with D perhaps TRBD1 (5 bases). The CDR3 runs 15 residues. V was shortened by 4 bases and J by 0 bases, with 8 bases between the two germline ends. Germline CDR1 and CDR2: SGHRS and YFSETQ. The CDR3 loop reads CASSPQGSGANVLTF. CDR3 nucleotides: TGCGCCAGCAGCCCCCAGGGCTCTGGGGCCAACGTCCTGACTTTC.

The chain combines TRBV11-2 with TRBJ1-2; no clear D. With 5 bases removed from V and 4 bases from J, the gap between germline ends came to 20 bases. The CDR3 is 16 amino acids. Germline V gives CDR1 SGHAT, CDR2 FQNNGV. The CDR3 sequence is CASSLNRPGGGYGYTF. The CDR3, as DNA: TGTGCCAGCAGCCTTAATCGCCCGGGAGGCGGCTATGGCTACACCTTC.

The chain uses TRBV5-1 and TRBJ1-1; no reliable D call. This CDR3 contains 15 residues. Trimming left V 4 bases short and J 4 bases short, with 17 bases between. CDR1 and CDR2 (germline): SGHRS, YFSETQ. The CDR3 here is CASSGAGNGGTEAFF. Written as DNA, the CDR3 is TGCGCCAGCAGCGGAGCGGGGAATGGTGGCACTGAAGCTTTCTTT.

The rearrangement uses TRBV19 and TRBJ2-7, with no clear D. CDR1 is LNHDA, CDR2 SQIVND, per germline (reference sequence). The CDR3 sequence is 15 residues long. Trimming took 3 bases from V and 7 from J, leaving 19 bases between them. The CDR3 sequence: CASSIQASRLREQYF. The CDR3 DNA sequence: TGTGCCAGTAGTATCCAGGCCTCCCGTCTAAGGGAGCAGTACTTC.

J is TRBJ1-3 and V is TRBV30; tentative D call: TRBD1 (6 bases). Trimming cost V 0 bases and J 0 bases, with 12 bases left between them. CDR1 and CDR2 (germline): GTSNPN, SVGIG (reference sequence). CDR3 length: 16 residues. CDR3 sequence reads: CAWSVTGKVSGNTIYF. The CDR3, as DNA: TGTGCCTGGAGTGTAACAGGGAAGGTCTCTGGAAACACCATATATTTT.

The rearrangement joins TRBV2 to TRBJ2-1; TRBD2 matches 10 bases. Germline-derived CDR1 and CDR2 are SNHLY and FYNNEI. The V and J ends lost 6 bases and 8 bases, in that order; junction bases with no gene match: 10. The CDR3 is made up of 15 amino acids. The CDR3 nucleotides are TGTGCCAGCAGGTCCGCTAGCGGGAGAGGCGATGAGCAGTTCTTC. It specifies CASRSASGRGDEQFF.

V and J are TRBV29-1 and TRBJ2-5, with 7 bases identical to TRBD2. Germline-derived CDR1 and CDR2 are SQVTM and ANQGSEA. This CDR3 has 16 amino acids. Trimming took 0 bases from V and 5 from J; bases not matched to a gene: 12. DNA of the CDR3: TGCAGCGTTGAAGATCCTAGAACGGGAGGCAGGGAGACCCAGTACTTC. Protein product: CSVEDPRTGGRETQYF.

The chain employs TRBV10-3 and TRBJ2-3, with D hard to call. This CDR3 is 15 amino acids long. Germline CDR1 is ENHRY and CDR2 is SYGVKD. The ends were cut back, 3 bases at V and 0 bases at J, with 10 bases in the middle. The CDR3 sequence is CAISERGFSTDTQYF. The CDR3 DNA sequence: TGTGCCATCAGTGAACGAGGTTTTAGCACAGATACGCAGTATTTT.

The chain carries TRBV4-2 and TRBJ2-7; 10 nucleotides align to TRBD2. CDR3 size: 18 residues. Trimming removed 0 bases from V and 4 bases from J; junction bases left unmatched: 12. CDR1 and CDR2 from the germline V gene are LGHNA and YNFKEQ. The CDR3 bases are TGTGCCAGCAGCCAAGACGCTAGCGGGAGCCTGTTGTGGTACGAGCAGTACTTC. As protein: CASSQDASGSLLWYEQYF.

The V and J genes are TRBV10-3 and TRBJ1-2, with D possibly TRBD1 on 5 matching bases. Germline CDR1 and CDR2: ENHRY and SYGVKD. The length of the CDR3 is 12 residues. V gave up 2 bases and J gave up 8 bases, with 9 bases separating them. CDR3 region: CAISEKTAGYTF. DNA for the CDR3: TGTGCCATCAGTGAGAAGACAGCCGGCTACACCTTC.

The rearrangement joins TRBV30 to TRBJ2-6, with TRBD2 identical over 8 bases. The CDR3 runs 18 residues. Germline loops: CDR1 GTSNPN, CDR2 SVGIG (reference sequence). With V trimmed by 2 bases and J by 0 bases, 9 bases remained unmatched. The CDR3 DNA follows: TGTGCCTGGAGTCAACGGGGGGGTCTTCGCTCTGGGGCCAACGTCCTGACTTTC. The encoded protein is CAWSQRGGLRSGANVLTF.

The chain is built from TRBV6-1 and TRBJ2-3; TRBD2 matches 7 bases. Germline CDR1 and CDR2: MNHNS and SASEGT. The V gene end was trimmed by 6 bases and the J gene end by 3 bases; junction bases not matched to a gene: 3. The CDR3 is 13 residues long. The CDR3 DNA reads as TGTGCCAGCAGCCTAGCGGAGACAGATACGCAGTATTTT. This encodes CASSLAETDTQYF.

The chain is built from TRBV7-9 and TRBJ2-1; 9 bases are shared with TRBD1. V trimming: 5 bases; J trimming: 7 bases; junction bases outside the gene matches: 3. CDR3 length: 13 residues. Germline V lookup: CDR1 SEHNR, CDR2 FQNEAQ (reference sequence). The CDR3 bases are TGTGCCAGCAGCGGGACAGGGATAAATGAGCAGTTCTTC. Its protein product is CASSGTGINEQFF.

Notes on this clone: Germline and junction disagree at one end, which may indicate a read error. The rearrangement joins TRBV7-7 to TRBJ2-3, with D tentatively TRBD2 (5 bases). Per the germline V gene, CDR1 is SSHAT and CDR2 is FNYEAQ (reference sequence). This CDR3 spans 15 amino acids. CDR3 residues: CASSLGVRGVDTQYF. The CDR3 DNA reads TGTGCTAGCAGCTTAGGTGTTCGGGGAGTGGATACGCAGTATTTT. Full variable domain (outside the CDR3, taken from reference TRBV7-7 and TRBJ2-3): GAGVSQSPRYKVTKRGQDVTLRCDPISSHATLYWYQQALGQGPEFLTYFNYEAQPDKSGLPSDRFSAERPEGSISTLTIQRTEQRDSAMYRCASSLGVRGVDTQYFGPGTRLTVL.

The rearrangement links TRBV5-1 to TRBJ2-1, with D possibly being TRBD2 (6 bases). CDR1 and CDR2 from the germline V gene are SGHRS and YFSETQ. Trimming stripped 2 bases from V and 12 bases from J, with 15 bases between. There are 13 residues in the CDR3. The CDR3 protein is CASSFNSGAGQFF. Here the CDR3 DNA reads TGCGCCAGCAGCTTCAATAGCGGAGCGGGGCAGTTCTTC.